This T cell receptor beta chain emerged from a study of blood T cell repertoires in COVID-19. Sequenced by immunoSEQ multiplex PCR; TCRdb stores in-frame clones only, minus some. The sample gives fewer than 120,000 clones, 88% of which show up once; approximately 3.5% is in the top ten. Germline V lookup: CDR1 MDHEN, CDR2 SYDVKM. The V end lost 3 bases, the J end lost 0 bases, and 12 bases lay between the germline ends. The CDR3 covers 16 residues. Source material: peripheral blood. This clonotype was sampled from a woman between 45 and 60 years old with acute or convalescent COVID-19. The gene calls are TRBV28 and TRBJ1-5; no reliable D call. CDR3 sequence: CASSFVSVHSNQPQHF. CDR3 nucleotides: TGTGCCAGCAGTTTTGTATCGGTGCATAGCAATCAGCCCCAGCATTTT.